Shown below are 11 T cell receptor beta chains from a single sample sequenced in a study of blood T cell repertoires in COVID-19. Clones were sequenced by immunoSEQ multiplex PCR, and TCRdb holds only the in-frame ones, with some missing. The table includes about 250,000 clones, 65% to 90% detected once. What was sequenced was PBMCs or T cells enriched from blood (not recorded which). The receptors originated from a man aged 35 to 55 who had recovered from COVID-19.

This sequence joins TRBV18 and TRBJ1-4; possibly TRBD1 for D (6 bases). CDR1 is KGHSH and CDR2 is LQKENI in the germline V gene. The CDR3 contains 14 residues. The V end lost 2 bases, the J end lost 8 bases, and 12 bases lay between the germline ends. CDR3 DNA sequence: TGTGCCAGCTCACCAAACAGGGAAAGGGAAAAACTGTTTTTT. Amino acids: CASSPNREREKLFF.

The V gene is TRBV6-4, the J gene TRBJ2-5; 8 nucleotides line up with TRBD2. The V and J ends lost 3 bases and 1 base, in that order; junction bases with no gene match: 4. This CDR3 has 15 amino acids. The germline gives CDR1 MRHNA, CDR2 SNTAGT. The CDR3 reads CASSEQAGVQETQYF. The CDR3 region has the DNA TGTGCCAGCAGTGAGCAAGCGGGGGTCCAAGAGACCCAGTACTTC.

The chain uses TRBV5-1 and TRBJ2-2; 13 bases are a match to TRBD2. The CDR3 length is 17 residues. Trimming removed 4 bases from V and 4 bases from J; junction bases left unmatched: 7. Germline CDR1 and CDR2: SGHRS and YFSETQ. Here the CDR3 DNA reads TGCGCCAGCAGCCTAACCGGACTAGCGGGGGTCACCGGGGAGCTGTTTTTT. Translated: CASSLTGLAGVTGELFF.

This clone appeared once. This chain joins TRBV21-1 and TRBJ2-1; the table assigns TRBD1, which was not confirmed against the DNA. TRBV21-1 is noted as a pseudogene. The length of the CDR3 is 13 residues. CDR3 nucleotide sequence: TGTGCCAGCAGCAGGACAGGGAACGATGAGCAGTTCTTC. This gives the protein CASSRTGNDEQFF.

CDR3 nucleotides: TGTGCCAGCGCCTACACCGGGACAGCCTATGGCTACACCTTC. It is translated as CASAYTGTAYGYTF. This chain joins TRBV28 and TRBJ1-2; TRBD1 agrees at 7 bases. The trim removed 8 bases at V and 4 bases at J, leaving 10 bases unmatched. The germline gives CDR1 MDHEN, CDR2 SYDVKM. CDR3 size: 14 residues.

The chain uses TRBV5-1 and TRBJ2-5, with TRBD1 matching 8 bases. Germline V gene lookup returns CDR1 SGHRS and CDR2 YFSETQ. This CDR3 is built from 15 residues. V trimming: 2 bases; J trimming: 5 bases; junction bases outside the gene matches: 8. CDR3 in amino acids: CASSFGRGPSETQYF. The CDR3 coding sequence is TGCGCCAGCAGCTTCGGCAGGGGGCCTTCGGAGACCCAGTACTTC.

This chain connects TRBV7-2 to TRBJ2-1; the match to TRBD2 covers 12 bases. Trimming at V came to 4 bases and at J to 3 bases, leaving 4 bases not matched to a gene. The CDR3 spans 16 residues. Germline CDR1 SGHTA, CDR2 FQGNSA. DNA for the CDR3: TGTGCCAGCAGCTCCGTACTAGCGGGGGGCTACAATGAGCAGTTCTTC. Translated, it gives CASSSVLAGGYNEQFF.

V is TRBV30 and J is TRBJ2-5, with a weak D call TRBD2 (5 bases). The CDR3 runs 15 residues. Trimming pared 4 bases from V and 3 bases from J, leaving 18 bases between. Looked up from germline, CDR1 is GTSNPN and CDR2 is SVGIG (reference sequence). Here the CDR3 DNA reads TGTGCCTGGAATCCGGGGAAACGCGCCGAAGAGACCCAGTACTTC. Translating gives CAWNPGKRAEETQYF.

This clone has just one count. The rearrangement uses TRBV10-3 and TRBJ2-1, with 12 bases that match TRBD2. The CDR3 is 17 amino acids. The germline CDR1 and CDR2 sequences are ENHRY and SYGVKD. The V segment lost 1 base and the J segment 4 bases; nucleotides outside the gene matches: 5. CDR3 loop: CAISELGLAGGYNEQFF. The CDR3 coding sequence is TGTGCCATCAGTGAGTTAGGGCTAGCGGGGGGGTACAATGAGCAGTTCTTC.

The chain links TRBV5-1 to TRBJ2-7; maybe TRBD2 (6 bases). The V gene's germline CDR1 is SGHRS and CDR2 YFSETQ. V was cut by 5 bases and J by 4 bases, with 25 bases left in between. This CDR3 is 17 amino acids long. CDR3 amino acids: CASSRIAVADSPYEQYF. DNA of the CDR3: TGCGCCAGCAGTCGGATAGCGGTGGCGGATAGCCCATACGAGCAGTACTTC.

In nucleotides, the CDR3 is TGTGCCAGCACCATTGGGGGACTAACTAACTATGGCTACACCTTC. Amino acid sequence: CASTIGGLTNYGYTF. This chain connects TRBV28 to TRBJ1-2; perhaps TRBD1 as D (5 bases). CDR1 and CDR2 (germline): MDHEN, SYDVKM. CDR3 length: 15 residues. Trimming left V 7 bases short and J 0 bases short, with 15 bases between.